This T cell receptor beta chain is from a study of OX40 agonist ivuxolimab in advanced cancers. Cycle 7 day 1, cycle 4 day 1, and baseline were the timepoints at which blood was sampled. Method: immunoSEQ multiplex PCR; TCRdb's copy keeps in-frame clones and lacks some. The sample has tens of thousands of clones; approximately 90% are singletons. Notes on this clone: Its target is not known.

Notes on the study in general: CD4+ and CD8+ blood T cells expanded clonally by week 6 at 0.1 to 3.0 mg/kg. No antigen was identified for the clonally expanded peripheral T cells.

Germline CDR1 and CDR2: LNHDA and SQIVND (reference sequence). V lost 7 bases to trimming and J lost 6 bases; unmatched junction nucleotides: 7. This CDR3 is 13 amino acids long. This clonotype was obtained from an adult with an advanced solid tumor such as melanoma, head and neck, liver or kidney cancer. This chain uses TRBV19 with TRBJ2-7, with 9 bases aligning to TRBD1. The starting material was CD4+ or CD8+ T cells sorted from blood, obtained in a trial of the OX40 agonist ivuxolimab. The CDR3 nucleotides are TGTGCCAGTACCGGGACAGGGACAGTCGAGCAGTACTTC. As protein: CASTGTGTVEQYF.